Listed below are T cell receptor beta chains from one sample, sequenced in a study of blood T cell repertoires in COVID-19. The assay was immunoSEQ multiplex PCR, and TCRdb's table has in-frame clones only and misses some. The sample includes 130,000 or so clones, around 83% of them seen just once. The sequenced material came from peripheral blood. The receptors come from a man older than 75 with active or convalescent COVID-19. Each CDR3 is given with its conserved first and last residue. Each record gives: V gene, D gene, J gene, clone size, CDR3 protein. D genes are given only for firm matches. The listing skips clone size in some rows; elsewhere it reads once, few, many or a size class.

TRBV2,-,TRBJ1-2,once,CASSEAAFGGYTF
TRBV7-2,-,TRBJ1-5,-,CASSLQARHMHQPQHF
TRBV4-3,TRBD1,TRBJ1-6,few,CASSQDGTARSPLHF
TRBV3-1/TRBV3-2,-,TRBJ1-5,-,CASNKGRVWNQPQHF
TRBV4-3,TRBD2,TRBJ2-3,-,CASSLRLSGVDPDTQYF
TRBV5-4,TRBD2,TRBJ2-1,-,CASSPGRGGYNEQFF
TRBV7-8,-,TRBJ2-3,-,CASSGLPTDTQYF
TRBV6-1,-,TRBJ2-6,-,CASSDPGTLGANVLTF
TRBV2,-,TRBJ2-2,few,CASRGDLRDGELFF
TRBV5-1,-,TRBJ2-5,-,CASSFGQQETQYF
TRBV6-5,TRBD1,TRBJ2-7,-,CASSWTGGYEQYF
TRBV4-1,-,TRBJ1-2,few,CASSQSTGNYGYTF
TRBV2,TRBD1,TRBJ1-3,-,CASGTDSGNTIYF
TRBV4-1,-,TRBJ1-2,-,CASSQDRTAGPYGYTF
TRBV5-6,-,TRBJ1-1,-,CASSRRVLNSGEGTEAFF
TRBV7-2,-,TRBJ2-3,-,CASSQGTSDTQYF
TRBV9,-,TRBJ1-5,once,CASSVGSGFNQPQHF
TRBV10-3,TRBD2,TRBJ2-2,-,CAIRGLAGGLNTGELFF
TRBV5-4,-,TRBJ2-5,-,CASSVGLTQETQYF
TRBV7-8,-,TRBJ2-7,once,CASSLVVPVRAHEQYF
TRBV5-1,-,TRBJ2-2,-,CASSVQGGVGELFF
TRBV4-3,-,TRBJ2-3,-,CASSQDGARVDTQYF
TRBV10-3,TRBD2,TRBJ2-2,-,CAIRGLAGGLTGELFF
TRBV19,-,TRBJ1-3,-,CASRSPGNTIYF
TRBV5-4,-,TRBJ1-6,few,CASSPRSGVMDSPLHF
TRBV5-1,TRBD2,TRBJ2-3,-,CASSLTLAGVSTDTQYF
TRBV12-3/TRBV12-4,-,TRBJ2-7,-,CASSLGGEQYF
TRBV6-5,-,TRBJ1-2,-,CASKEQANYGYTF
TRBV6-2/TRBV6-3,TRBD2,TRBJ2-5,-,CASSRGGAIETQYF
TRBV5-1,TRBD1,TRBJ1-5,-,CASSLGQGNGPQHF
TRBV10-3,TRBD1,TRBJ2-5,-,CAISEPGHRGRETQYF
TRBV3-1/TRBV3-2,TRBD2,TRBJ2-7,once,CASTEQRGGEQYF
TRBV19,-,TRBJ1-2,-,CASSIVQGGYTF
TRBV27,-,TRBJ2-2,-,CASSWGAHGELFF
TRBV28,-,TRBJ1-6,-,CASSSSPRLVGLDNSPLHF
TRBV7-2,TRBD2,TRBJ2-2,-,CASTPQPLLAGANTGELFF
TRBV6-6,-,TRBJ1-2,-,CASSDPGEGGYGYTF
TRBV28,TRBD1,TRBJ2-3,-,CASTQKTGAATDTQYF
TRBV19,-,TRBJ2-3,-,CASSMGPSTLDTQYF
TRBV6-5,TRBD1,TRBJ1-4,-,CASRTTGANEKLFF
TRBV19,TRBD2,TRBJ2-1,-,CASSFPGLGSYNEQFF
TRBV5-6,-,TRBJ2-7,-,CASSLVTAYEQYF
TRBV6-1,-,TRBJ2-3,-,CASSVRTVTDTQYF
TRBV5-4,TRBD1,TRBJ1-3,-,CASSRAAGGYSGNTIYF
TRBV11-2,-,TRBJ2-7,-,CASSAAPYGEQYF
TRBV28,TRBD2,TRBJ2-3,-,CASSLRLAGLLTDTQYF
TRBV5-4,TRBD1,TRBJ1-1,-,CASSDTGGNTEAFF
TRBV30,TRBD1,TRBJ1-2,-,CAWSRSVQGTGPNYGYTF
TRBV2,-,TRBJ1-6,-,CASSGQVPYNSPLHF
TRBV6-5,-,TRBJ2-3,few,CASSYSGLGTDTQYF
TRBV4-3,-,TRBJ1-4,-,CASSQDIVSTNEKLFF
TRBV7-9,-,TRBJ2-5,-,CASSEWGIKETQYF